Below, 30 T cell receptor beta chains from the same sample are listed, as sequenced in a study of blood T cells in healthy people across ages. A second PCR of 7 to 11 cycles used a sample-barcoded 5' primer and a J-beta primer mix. TCRdb analysed the 5' RACE reads with MiXCR anew, one entry per CDR3 protein. The sample carries 1.5 million to 2 million distinct CDR3 sequences, 35% to 50% recorded once. The sequenced material came from blood. The receptors shown here come from a human donor in good health.

In this sample, this clonotype turned up a few times. The CDR3 loop is CASSQGLAGQWETQYF. CDR3 coding DNA: TGTGCCAGCAGCCAAGGTTTAGCGGGACAGTGGGAGACCCAGTACTTC. This chain connects TRBV7-9 to TRBJ2-5; D perhaps matches TRBD2 (8 bases). The CDR3 spans 16 residues. The ends were cut back, 5 bases at V and 5 bases at J, with 21 bases in the middle. Germline CDR1 SEHNR, CDR2 FQNEAQ (reference sequence).

The V and J genes are TRBV7-2 and TRBJ1-2; D remains ambiguous. Germline lookup yields CDR1 SGHTA and CDR2 FQGNSA. The CDR3 has 14 residues. Trimming removed 1 base at V and 4 bases at J, with 10 bases between. The CDR3 DNA sequence: TGTGCCAGCAGCTTAGTCGATATGGCCTATGGCTACACCTTC. It specifies CASSLVDMAYGYTF.

This clonotype has more than one count but fewer than ten. This rearrangement joins TRBV2 to TRBJ2-3; the D gene could be TRBD1 or TRBD2 (5 bases each). CDR1 is SNHLY and CDR2 is FYNNEI in the germline V gene. The ends were cut back, 1 base at V and 10 bases at J, with 12 bases in the middle. The CDR3 extends over 13 amino acids. CDR3: CASSEEVGDAQYF. The CDR3 bases are TGTGCCAGCAGTGAAGAGGTGGGGGATGCGCAGTATTTT.

This clonotype was seen many times. The chain links TRBV7-2 to TRBJ2-4, with D unclear. V was trimmed by 3 bases and J by 0 bases, leaving 9 bases between them. This CDR3 is built from 15 residues. The germline V gene encodes CDR1 SGHTA and CDR2 FQGNSA. The CDR3 loop reads CASSFSGLAKNIQYF. The CDR3 nucleotides are TGTGCCAGCAGCTTTTCAGGTCTAGCCAAAAACATTCAGTACTTC.

This clonotype appeared a single time. Its ends do not fully match the called genes, so a read error is possible. The V and J genes are TRBV18 and TRBJ2-7, with 8 bases fitting TRBD2. CDR1 and CDR2 (germline): KGHSH, LQKENI. This CDR3 comprises 14 residues. The CDR3 is CAGSPRGGRYEQYF. CDR3 sequence (DNA): TGTGCCGGCTCACCACGGGGGGGCCGGTACGAGCAGTACTTC. The full variable domain, completed using reference TRBV18 and TRBJ2-7, is NAGVMQNPRHLVRRRGQEARLRCSPMKGHSHVYWYRQLPEEGLKFMVYLQKENIIDESGMPKERFSAEFPKEGPSILRIQQVVRGDSAAYFCAGSPRGGRYEQYFGPGTRLTVT.

This clonotype was picked up one time. The chain has TRBV28 and TRBJ2-1; the match to TRBD1 covers 9 bases. Germline V gene lookup returns CDR1 MDHEN and CDR2 SYDVKM. V dropped 6 bases and J dropped 4; count of bases not matched to a gene: 4. This CDR3 is 14 amino acids long. The CDR3 bases are TGTGCCAGCAGGGGGGGACAGGGTTACAATGAGCAGTTCTTC. Protein: CASRGGQGYNEQFF.

V gene TRBV29-1 combines with J gene TRBJ1-5; maybe TRBD1 (5 bases). The germline V gene encodes CDR1 SQVTM and CDR2 ANQGSEA. The CDR3 loop spans 14 amino acids. Trimming removed 1 base at V and 4 bases at J, with 11 bases between. The CDR3 region has the DNA TGCAGCGTTGAAGCCGGGGACGGTAATCAGCCCCAGCATTTT. This sequence encodes CSVEAGDGNQPQHF.

The gene calls are TRBV4-2 and TRBJ2-7, with 13 bases aligning to TRBD2. Per the germline V gene, CDR1 is LGHNA and CDR2 is YNFKEQ. This CDR3 is 21 amino acids long. V shed 1 base and J 2 bases; nucleotides not matched to a gene: 17. This CDR3 is CASSQVFSEGLAGLSPYEQYF. The CDR3, as DNA: TGTGCCAGCAGCCAAGTCTTCTCGGAGGGACTAGCGGGGCTAAGTCCCTACGAGCAGTACTTC.

The V and J genes are TRBV6-5 and TRBJ2-7; D call uncertain. Germline V gene data show CDR1 as MNHEY and CDR2 as SVGAGI. This CDR3 has 13 amino acids. V lost 2 bases, J lost 2 bases, and 7 bases lay in between. The CDR3 nucleotides are TGTGCCAGCAGTTACAACCATGCCTACGAGCAGTACTTC. Amino acid sequence: CASSYNHAYEQYF.

This clonotype was recorded a few times. The rearrangement links TRBV21-1 to TRBJ2-6; TRBD1 is taken as the D call from the table, unchecked against the DNA. TRBV21-1 is designated a pseudogene. The CDR3 length is 18 residues. The CDR3 reads CASSYRDRAYTGANVLTF. CDR3 nucleotide sequence: TGTGCCAGCAGCTACCGGGACAGGGCTTATACTGGGGCCAACGTCCTGACTTTC.

The chain employs TRBV7-2 and TRBJ2-1; 8 bases are a match to TRBD2. V lost 3 bases to trimming and J lost 2 bases; unmatched junction nucleotides: 9. Germline lookup yields CDR1 SGHTA and CDR2 FQGNSA. The length of the CDR3 is 17 residues. The DNA for the CDR3 is TGTGCCAGCAGCTTGGCTAGACCAGCGGGGGCCTACAATGAGCAGTTCTTC. This translates into CASSLARPAGAYNEQFF.

This clonotype was counted only a few times. CDR3 coding DNA: TGTGCCAGCGGCTCCCTGGGACCCCTCCACTTT. The encoded protein is CASGSLGPLHF. V and J are TRBV12-3 or TRBV12-4 and TRBJ1-6; D is uncertain. The ends were cut back, 8 bases at V and 12 bases at J, with 11 bases in the middle. The CDR3 runs 11 residues.

Ten or more counts support this clonotype. This chain connects TRBV29-1 to TRBJ2-5; possibly TRBD1 or TRBD2 for D (5 bases each). The CDR3 loop spans 14 amino acids. The V gene's germline CDR1 is SQVTM and CDR2 ANQGSEA. V was trimmed by 6 bases and J by 4 bases, leaving 18 bases between them. CDR3 in DNA: TGCAGCGTCCCCCAGGGCGGGCAAAGAGAGACCCAGTACTTC. Its translation: CSVPQGGQRETQYF.

The chain uses TRBV3-1 and TRBJ2-1; tentatively, D is TRBD2 (6 bases). The germline gives CDR1 LGHDT, CDR2 YNNKEL (reference sequence). This CDR3 contains 15 residues. Trimming removed 3 bases at V and 4 bases at J, with 13 bases between. CDR3 nucleotides: TGTGCCAGCAGCCAGACGGGGGACGGTTACAATGAGCAGTTCTTC. It translates to CASSQTGDGYNEQFF.

CDR3 protein: CASSLAYRVFGDTQYF. The DNA for the CDR3 is TGTGCCAGCAGCTTAGCGTACAGGGTTTTTGGAGATACGCAGTATTTT. The rearrangement joins TRBV7-2 to TRBJ2-3; weak D call: TRBD1 (6 bases). Trimming shortened V by 0 bases and J by 5 bases, and 15 bases separated the two germline ends. Germline lookup yields CDR1 SGHTA and CDR2 FQGNSA. The CDR3 extends over 16 amino acids.

This chain links TRBV20-1 with TRBJ2-5; 11 bases agree with TRBD2. The V gene end was trimmed by 3 bases and the J gene end by 5 bases; junction bases not matched to a gene: 8. This CDR3 contains 15 residues. Germline V gives CDR1 DFQATT, CDR2 SNEGSKA (reference sequence). CDR3 region: CSASSASGGCETQYF. CDR3 bases: TGCAGTGCTAGCTCTGCTAGCGGGGGGTGTGAGACCCAGTACTTC.

This clonotype was seen only a few times. The chain carries TRBV7-9 and TRBJ2-5, with D possibly TRBD2 on 5 matching bases. Germline-derived CDR1 and CDR2 are SEHNR and FQNEAQ (reference sequence). The CDR3 is 14 amino acids. Trimming pared 8 bases from V and 0 bases from J, leaving 13 bases between. CDR3 nucleotides: TGTGCCAGCTGCCACGGGATGTACCAAGAGACCCAGTACTTC. Its translation is CASCHGMYQETQYF.

This rearrangement joins TRBV19 to TRBJ1-1; no reliable D call. The CDR3 loop spans 15 amino acids. Germline assignment: CDR1 LNHDA and CDR2 SQIVND (reference sequence). Between the trimmed V and J ends, which lost 3 bases and 3 bases, there was a span of 14 bases. This CDR3 reads CASSILAAGDTEAFF. In nucleotides, the CDR3 is TGTGCCAGTAGTATCTTGGCGGCAGGAGACACTGAAGCTTTCTTT.

This chain connects TRBV5-5 to TRBJ2-3; D not resolved. V was shortened by 3 bases and J by 6 bases, with 11 bases between the two germline ends. The length of the CDR3 is 13 residues. Germline CDR1 SGHKS, CDR2 YYEKEE (reference sequence). The CDR3 DNA is TGTGCCAGCAGCTCGGATTTAGGGGATACGCAGTATTTT. It yields the protein CASSSDLGDTQYF.

This rearrangement joins TRBV7-2 to TRBJ2-5; TRBD1 matches at 11 bases. Germline values: CDR1 SGHTA, CDR2 FQGNSA. The trim removed 5 bases at V and 11 bases at J, leaving 25 bases unmatched. The CDR3 extends over 19 amino acids. For the CDR3, the DNA is TGTGCCAGCAGCCGCCCCTTGGGGACAGGGGGTTTCCCGAGTAATGAGCAGTACTTC. It is translated as CASSRPLGTGGFPSNEQYF.

As concerns this clonotype: The junction departs from the called germline gene at one end, perhaps through a read error. The genes are TRBV24-1 and TRBJ2-1; 7 bases fit TRBD1. The V gene's germline CDR1 is KGHDR and CDR2 SFDVKD. This CDR3 is 16 amino acids long. The chain's CDR3 is CAASDPRQGDTNEQFF. CDR3 in DNA: TGTGCCGCCAGTGATCCCAGACAGGGTGATACCAATGAGCAGTTCTTC.

Only a few counts were recorded for this clonotype. J is TRBJ2-7 and V is TRBV4-3, with D hard to call. Germline assignment: CDR1 LGHNA and CDR2 YSLEER. The CDR3 has 14 residues. Trimming took 0 bases from V and 5 from J, leaving 11 bases between them. This chain's CDR3 is CASSQDLRSDEQYF. DNA of the CDR3: TGCGCCAGCAGCCAAGACTTGCGGTCTGACGAGCAGTACTTC.

This chain connects TRBV9 to TRBJ2-2; no reliable D call. Germline V CDR1 and CDR2: SGDLS, YYNGEE. This CDR3 is 15 amino acids long. V lost 2 bases and J lost 3, with 11 bases in between. The CDR3 is CASSVDIRDTGELFF. CDR3 nucleotide sequence: TGTGCCAGCAGCGTGGATATCCGGGACACCGGGGAGCTGTTTTTT.

This clonotype showed up just a few times. This rearrangement joins TRBV20-1 to TRBJ2-1; D may be TRBD1 (5 bases). V was shortened by 3 bases and J by 8 bases, with 8 bases between the two germline ends. The CDR3 spans 11 residues. From germline, CDR1 is DFQATT and CDR2 SNEGSKA (reference sequence). CDR3 amino acids: CSASTRDEQFF. The CDR3 nucleotides are TGCAGTGCTAGTACCAGGGATGAGCAGTTCTTC.

The J gene is TRBJ2-2, the V gene TRBV7-2; D is undetermined. Trimming took off 3 bases at V and 6 bases at J, with 5 bases between the two ends. Germline assignment: CDR1 SGHTA and CDR2 FQGNSA. This CDR3 contains 12 residues. CDR3 loop: CASSFFPGELFF. Here the CDR3 DNA reads TGTGCCAGCAGCTTTTTTCCCGGGGAGCTGTTTTTT.

The V and J genes are TRBV29-1 and TRBJ2-5; possible D gene TRBD1, 5 bases. CDR3 size: 15 residues. With 4 bases removed from V and 4 bases from J, the gap between germline ends came to 19 bases. Germline CDR1 SQVTM, CDR2 ANQGSEA. This CDR3 is CSVVWGRVIAETQYF. In nucleotides, the CDR3 is TGCAGCGTTGTATGGGGCAGGGTCATAGCAGAGACCCAGTACTTC.

This clonotype was picked up a small number of times. The rearrangement uses TRBV4-1 and TRBJ2-7; 9 bases line up with TRBD2. V dropped 4 bases and J dropped 2; count of bases not matched to a gene: 6. This CDR3 has 15 residues. Germline V gene lookup returns CDR1 MGHRA and CDR2 YSYEKL. The CDR3 region is CASSRGLAGTYEQYF. CDR3 coding DNA: TGCGCCAGCAGCCGGGGCCTAGCGGGGACCTACGAGCAGTACTTC.

V and J are TRBV9 and TRBJ1-5; D not certain. The CDR3 consists of 15 residues. Germline lookup yields CDR1 SGDLS and CDR2 YYNGEE. Trimming left V 0 bases short and J 0 bases short, with 7 bases between. CDR3 amino acids: CASSVAGVSNQPQHF. Written as DNA, the CDR3 is TGTGCCAGCAGCGTAGCTGGGGTTAGCAATCAGCCCCAGCATTTT.

The sample holds a few counts of this clonotype. The CDR3 region has the DNA TGTGCCAGCAGCCCCGGGGCACCAACTAATGAAAAACTGTTTTTT. Translating gives CASSPGAPTNEKLFF. V is TRBV13 and J is TRBJ1-4, with a tentative D call TRBD1 (5 bases). Germline loops: CDR1 PRHDT, CDR2 FYEKMQ (reference sequence). Trimming shortened V by 5 bases and J by 0 bases, and 10 bases separated the two germline ends. The CDR3 is 15 amino acids.

In this sample, this clonotype turned up a few times. The rearrangement uses TRBV29-1 and TRBJ2-7, with 13 bases fitting TRBD2. The junction had 8 bases not matched to a gene; V was cut back by 3 bases and J by 6 bases. The germline V gene has CDR1 SQVTM and CDR2 ANQGSEA. The CDR3 spans 15 residues. The CDR3 region has the DNA TGCAGCGTTGATGGTCCCGGGACTAGCGGGATCGAGCAGTACTTC. Its translation: CSVDGPGTSGIEQYF.